This section outlines one TCR beta chain sequence together with its context. Sequencing was performed with immunoSEQ multiplex PCR; in TCRdb, only in-frame clones are kept and a portion is missing. Here the sample spans about 30,000 clones, 70% to 75% being singletons. The data stem from a study of PD-1 blockade in classical Hodgkin lymphoma. Overall study: Intravenous infusions of nivolumab 3 mg/kg reached patients every 2 weeks.

The V gene's germline CDR1 is SGDLS and CDR2 YYNGEE. Trimming took 3 bases from V and 2 from J; bases not matched to a gene: 4. This CDR3 is 14 amino acids long. Exposure to brentuximab vedotin varied, and each patient had relapsed following autologous stem cell transplantation. The patients, who had relapsed/refractory classical Hodgkin lymphoma, achieved best responses of complete response, partial response or progressive disease. This specimen consisted of peripheral blood mononuclear cells (PBMCs), obtained before the second cycle of nivolumab. The sequence derives from a human donor with classical Hodgkin lymphoma. The genes are TRBV9 and TRBJ2-5, with 7 positions matching TRBD1. The CDR3 reads CASSGDREQETQYF. The CDR3 DNA sequence: TGTGCCAGCAGCGGAGACAGGGAACAAGAGACCCAGTACTTC.